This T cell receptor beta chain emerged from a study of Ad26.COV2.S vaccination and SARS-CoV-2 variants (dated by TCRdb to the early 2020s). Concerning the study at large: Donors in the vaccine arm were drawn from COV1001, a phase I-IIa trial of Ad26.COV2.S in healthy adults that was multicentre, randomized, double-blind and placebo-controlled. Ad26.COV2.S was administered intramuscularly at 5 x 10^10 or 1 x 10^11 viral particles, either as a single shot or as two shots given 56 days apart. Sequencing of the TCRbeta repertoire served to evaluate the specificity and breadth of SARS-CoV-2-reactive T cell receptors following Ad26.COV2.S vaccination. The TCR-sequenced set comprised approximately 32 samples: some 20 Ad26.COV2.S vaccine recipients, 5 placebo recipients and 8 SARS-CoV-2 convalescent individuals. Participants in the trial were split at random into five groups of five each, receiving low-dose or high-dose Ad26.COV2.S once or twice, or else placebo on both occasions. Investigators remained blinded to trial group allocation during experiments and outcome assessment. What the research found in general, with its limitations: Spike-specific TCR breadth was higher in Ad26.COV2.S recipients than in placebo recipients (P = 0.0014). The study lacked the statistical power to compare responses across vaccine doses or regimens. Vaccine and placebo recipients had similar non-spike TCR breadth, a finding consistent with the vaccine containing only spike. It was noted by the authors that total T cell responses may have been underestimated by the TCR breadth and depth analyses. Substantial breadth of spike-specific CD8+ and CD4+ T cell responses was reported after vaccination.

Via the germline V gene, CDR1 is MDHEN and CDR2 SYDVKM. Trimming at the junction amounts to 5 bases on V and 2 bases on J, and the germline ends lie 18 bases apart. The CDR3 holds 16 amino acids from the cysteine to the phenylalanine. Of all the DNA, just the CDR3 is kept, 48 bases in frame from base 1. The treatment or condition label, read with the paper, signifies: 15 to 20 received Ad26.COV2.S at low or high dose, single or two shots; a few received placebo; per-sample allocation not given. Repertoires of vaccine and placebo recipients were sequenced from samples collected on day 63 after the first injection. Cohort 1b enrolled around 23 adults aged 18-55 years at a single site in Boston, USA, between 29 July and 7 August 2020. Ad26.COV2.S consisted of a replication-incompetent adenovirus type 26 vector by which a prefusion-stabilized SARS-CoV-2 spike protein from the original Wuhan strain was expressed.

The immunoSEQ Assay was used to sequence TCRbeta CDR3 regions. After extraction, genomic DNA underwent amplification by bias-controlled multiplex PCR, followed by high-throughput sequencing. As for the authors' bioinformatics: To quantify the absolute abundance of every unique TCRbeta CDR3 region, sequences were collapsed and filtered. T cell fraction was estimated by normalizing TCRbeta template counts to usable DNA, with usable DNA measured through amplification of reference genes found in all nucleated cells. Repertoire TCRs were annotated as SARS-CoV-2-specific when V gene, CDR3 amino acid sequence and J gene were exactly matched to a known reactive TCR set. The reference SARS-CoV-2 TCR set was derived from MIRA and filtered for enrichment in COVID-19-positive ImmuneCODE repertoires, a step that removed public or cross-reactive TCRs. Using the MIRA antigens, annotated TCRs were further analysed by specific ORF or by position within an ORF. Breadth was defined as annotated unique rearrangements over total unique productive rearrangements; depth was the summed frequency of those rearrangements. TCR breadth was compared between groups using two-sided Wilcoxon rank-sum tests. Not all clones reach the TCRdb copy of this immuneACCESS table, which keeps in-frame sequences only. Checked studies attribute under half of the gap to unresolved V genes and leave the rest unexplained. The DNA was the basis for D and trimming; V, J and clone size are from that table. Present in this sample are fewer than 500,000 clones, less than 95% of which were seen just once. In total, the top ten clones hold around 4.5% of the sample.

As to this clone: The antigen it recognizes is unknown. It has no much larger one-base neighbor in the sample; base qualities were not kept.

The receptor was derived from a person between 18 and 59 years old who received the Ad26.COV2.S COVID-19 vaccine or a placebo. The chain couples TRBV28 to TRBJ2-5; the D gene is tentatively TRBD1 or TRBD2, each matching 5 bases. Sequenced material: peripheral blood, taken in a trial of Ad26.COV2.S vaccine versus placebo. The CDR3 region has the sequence CASSGRRGVAQETQYF. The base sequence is TGTGCCAGCAGTGGGCGTAGAGGGGTTGCTCAAGAGACCCAGTACTTC.